This passage covers 16 T cell receptor beta chains from one sample sequenced in a study of cytomegalovirus exposure and HLA in healthy donors. Primers included in the PCR were 60 Vbeta and 13 Jbeta primers. Data came from immunoSEQ multiplex PCR; TCRdb stores just in-frame clones and leaves some out. The sample has around 80,000 clones, around 79% seen once. The source material was PBMCs. The receptors were sampled from a female donor in good health and CMV-seronegative.

The CDR3 reads CASSLSGDTEAFF. Here the CDR3 DNA reads TGCGCCAGCAGCTTGTCCGGGGACACTGAAGCTTTCTTT. The chain links TRBV5-1 to TRBJ1-1; no definite D call. Germline lookup yields CDR1 SGHRS and CDR2 YFSETQ. Trimming took 1 base from V and 3 from J, leaving 7 bases between them. This CDR3 is built from 13 residues.

The chain couples TRBV28 to TRBJ2-3, with TRBD1 matching 8 bases. Germline lookup yields CDR1 MDHEN and CDR2 SYDVKM. The CDR3 covers 14 residues. J gave up 6 bases and V 5 bases, and 7 bases lay outside the gene matches. The CDR3 sequence: CASSPQGATDTQYF. DNA of the CDR3: TGTGCCAGCAGTCCCCAGGGGGCAACGGATACGCAGTATTTT. Together with reference TRBV28 and TRBJ2-3, the CDR3 gives the full variable domain: DVKVTQSSRYLVKRTGEKVFLECVQDMDHENMFWYRQDPGLGLRLIYFSYDVKMKEKGDIPEGYSVSREKKERFSLILESASTNQTSMYLCASSPQGATDTQYFGPGTRLTVL.

The chain is built from TRBV6-5 and TRBJ1-5, with 8 bases identical to TRBD1. The V gene end was trimmed by 6 bases and the J gene end by 7 bases; junction bases not matched to a gene: 8. Germline V gene data show CDR1 as MNHEY and CDR2 as SVGAGI. CDR3 size: 14 residues. CDR3 nucleotide sequence: TGTGCCAGCAGGTCGACAGGGGTAGGGCAGCCCCAGCATTTT. This translates into CASRSTGVGQPQHF.

The chain combines TRBV5-1 with TRBJ2-7, with 7 bases matching TRBD2. Germline loops: CDR1 SGHRS, CDR2 YFSETQ. Losses at the gene ends were 2 bases for V and 7 bases for J; bases not matched to a gene: 6. The CDR3 sequence is 13 residues long. The CDR3 loop reads CASSLTGTTEQYF. In nucleotides, the CDR3 is TGCGCCAGCAGCTTAACCGGGACTACAGAGCAGTACTTC.

The rearrangement joins TRBV28 to TRBJ2-7; D perhaps matches TRBD2 (5 bases). V lost 6 bases to trimming and J lost 6 bases, with 15 bases between them. The germline V gene has CDR1 MDHEN and CDR2 SYDVKM. CDR3 size: 13 residues. The CDR3 bases are TGTGCCAGCAGCGTGCCCGGGGTGGGCGAGCAGTACTTC. Translation: CASSVPGVGEQYF. The variable domain in full, completed from reference TRBV28 and TRBJ2-7, reads DVKVTQSSRYLVKRTGEKVFLECVQDMDHENMFWYRQDPGLGLRLIYFSYDVKMKEKGDIPEGYSVSREKKERFSLILESASTNQTSMYLCASSVPGVGEQYFGPGTRLTVT.

This clone was recorded a few times. The V gene is TRBV28, the J gene TRBJ1-5; 7 bases are a match to TRBD1. After removal of 5 bases from V and 2 bases from J, the junction contained 9 bases not matched to a gene. Germline V lookup: CDR1 MDHEN, CDR2 SYDVKM. The CDR3 runs to 16 residues. CDR3 loop: CASSPHTGAGNQPQHF. DNA for the CDR3: TGTGCCAGCAGTCCCCATACAGGGGCGGGCAATCAGCCCCAGCATTTT.

The rearrangement joins TRBV6-1 to TRBJ2-7, with D perhaps TRBD2 (5 bases). The germline gives CDR1 MNHNS, CDR2 SASEGT. CDR3 length: 14 amino acids. V was cut by 0 bases and J by 6 bases, with 12 bases left in between. This chain's CDR3 is CASSEAGGRVEQYF. The CDR3 nucleotides read TGTGCCAGCAGTGAAGCGGGTGGGCGGGTCGAGCAGTACTTC.

This clone appeared a few times. V and J are TRBV5-4 and TRBJ1-2; 7 bases are a match to TRBD1. After removal of 5 bases from V and 3 bases from J, the junction contained 7 bases not matched to a gene. Looked up from germline, CDR1 is SGHNT and CDR2 is YYREEE (reference sequence). CDR3 length equals 14 residues. CDR3 nucleotide sequence: TGTGCCAGCAGTTCCGGGACAGTCTACTATGGCTACACCTTC. It translates to CASSSGTVYYGYTF. Supplemented by reference TRBV5-4 and TRBJ1-2, the full variable domain reads ETGVTQSPTHLIKTRGQQVTLRCSSQSGHNTVSWYQQALGQGPQFIFQYYREEENGRGNFPPRFSGLQFPNYSSELNVNALELDDSALYLCASSSGTVYYGYTFGSGTRLTVV.

The chain combines TRBV4-1 with TRBJ2-5; 9 bases fit TRBD2. The CDR3 is 16 amino acids. Germline CDR1 is MGHRA and CDR2 is YSYEKL. V lost 1 base to trimming and J lost 3 bases; unmatched junction nucleotides: 6. The CDR3 here is CASSQGASGKKETQYF. In DNA form, the CDR3 reads TGCGCCAGCAGCCAAGGGGCTAGCGGGAAGAAAGAGACCCAGTACTTC.

This chain joins TRBV5-1 and TRBJ2-7; 11 bases agree with TRBD2. Germline CDR1 and CDR2: SGHRS and YFSETQ. This CDR3 is built from 19 residues. After removal of 0 bases from V and 1 base from J, the junction contained 12 bases not matched to a gene. Here the CDR3 DNA reads TGCGCCAGCAGCTTGGGACCCCAAACCGGGACTAGCGGTTCCTACGAGCAGTACTTC. It translates to CASSLGPQTGTSGSYEQYF.

The chain links TRBV16 to TRBJ2-7; a weak D match, TRBD1 (6 bases). CDR3 length equals 16 residues. Germline loops: CDR1 KGHSY, CDR2 FQNENV. Trimming removed 2 bases from V and 0 bases from J, with 14 bases in between. CDR3 region: CASSQGNRASSYEQYF. Here the CDR3 DNA reads TGTGCCAGCAGCCAAGGGAACAGGGCGAGCTCCTACGAGCAGTACTTC.

The chain combines TRBV7-2 with TRBJ1-5; 11 positions match TRBD1. CDR3 length: 15 residues. Germline V lookup: CDR1 SGHTA, CDR2 FQGNSA. V dropped 2 bases and J dropped 6; count of bases not matched to a gene: 3. The CDR3 sequence: CASSLFGTGGQPQHF. DNA for the CDR3: TGTGCCAGCAGCTTATTCGGGACAGGGGGTCAGCCCCAGCATTTT.

This chain links TRBV6-5 with TRBJ2-5; TRBD1 aligns across 9 bases. Germline V gives CDR1 MNHEY, CDR2 SVGAGI. This CDR3 region has 14 residues. V lost 2 bases, J lost 5 bases, and 3 bases stayed unmatched. CDR3: CASSYHDRGETQYF. The DNA for the CDR3 is TGTGCCAGCAGTTACCACGACAGGGGGGAGACCCAGTACTTC.

The chain links TRBV5-6 to TRBJ2-5; TRBD1 matches 7 bases. The CDR3 loop spans 15 amino acids. The trim removed 1 base at V and 1 base at J, leaving 4 bases unmatched. CDR1 and CDR2 from the germline V gene are SGHDT and YYEEEE. CDR3 in amino acids: CASSLPQGLQETQYF. CDR3 DNA: TGTGCCAGCAGCTTGCCACAGGGGCTCCAAGAGACCCAGTACTTC.

This clone is classed as large. V is TRBV5-1 and J is TRBJ2-2; 15 bases match TRBD2. From germline, CDR1 is SGHRS and CDR2 YFSETQ. This CDR3 comprises 17 residues. The J segment lost 8 bases and the V segment lost 0 bases, leaving 5 bases of the junction unmatched. The chain's CDR3 is CASSLEGLAGGLGELFF. As DNA, the CDR3 is TGCGCCAGCAGCTTGGAGGGACTAGCGGGAGGCCTAGGGGAGCTGTTTTTT.

The chain joins TRBV6-5 to TRBJ2-7, with a weak D call TRBD1 (6 bases). V was pared by 6 bases and J by 3 bases, with 9 bases between. Germline values: CDR1 MNHEY, CDR2 SVGAGI. The CDR3 is 12 amino acids. The CDR3 is CASSEQGYEQYF. DNA of the CDR3: TGTGCCAGCAGCGAACAGGGCTACGAGCAGTACTTC.